Following are 22 T cell receptor beta chains from one sample sequenced in a study of shared clonotypes between healthy human individuals. As defined, naive CD8 cells were CD45RO-negative and positively selected for CCR7, with terminally differentiated effector memory CD45RA+ cells excluded. Method: immunoSEQ multiplex PCR; TCRdb's copy keeps in-frame clones and lacks some. The sample includes about 2 million clones, just under 95% of them seen just once. What was sequenced was naive CD8+ T cells sorted from blood. Source of these receptors: a man aged 18 to 35 in good health.

For this clone: One junction end disagrees with the germline gene, perhaps due to a read error. This chain joins TRBV30 and TRBJ2-2, with D possibly matching TRBD2 (7 bases). Germline-derived CDR1 and CDR2 are GTSNPN and SVGIG (reference sequence). The CDR3 contains 13 residues. This CDR3 reads CACLWGGTGEPFF. CDR3 DNA: TGTGCCTGCCTTTGGGGGGGCACCGGGGAGCCGTTTTTT.

The chain has TRBV29-1 and TRBJ2-7, with TRBD2 as a possible D gene (7 bases). Per the germline V gene, CDR1 is SQVTM and CDR2 is ANQGSEA. The CDR3 runs to 13 residues. V gave up 4 bases and J gave up 4 bases, with 14 bases separating them. CDR3 loop: CSVVGGAVYEQYF. CDR3 sequence (DNA): TGCAGCGTTGTTGGGGGGGCGGTGTACGAGCAGTACTTC.

The V gene is TRBV6-1, the J gene TRBJ1-2; D unresolved. Germline values: CDR1 MNHNS, CDR2 SASEGT. This CDR3 spans 17 amino acids. Trimming removed 3 bases at V and 0 bases at J, with 17 bases between. This chain's CDR3 is CASSEVRLQRTNYGYTF. Written as DNA, the CDR3 is TGTGCCAGCAGTGAGGTCAGGCTCCAACGGACTAACTATGGCTACACCTTC.

The genes are TRBV4-2 and TRBJ1-2, with 7 bases fitting TRBD1. CDR3 length equals 15 residues. Germline V CDR1 and CDR2: LGHNA, YNFKEQ. With 0 bases clipped from V and 8 bases from J, the junction kept 9 bases outside the gene matches. CDR3 sequence: CASSQEETGLYGYTF. The CDR3 DNA sequence: TGTGCCAGCAGCCAAGAGGAGACAGGGCTGTACGGCTACACCTTC.

For this clone: At the DNA level, this CDR3 is encoded by other sequences in the same sample as well. The genes are TRBV28 and TRBJ1-5; D is unresolved. The CDR3 is 14 amino acids. The germline gives CDR1 MDHEN, CDR2 SYDVKM. The V end was cut by 1 base, the J end by 0 bases, with 4 bases between. The CDR3 loop reads CASSLLVSNQPQHF. The CDR3 DNA follows: TGTGCCAGCAGTTTATTGGTTAGCAATCAGCCCCAGCATTTT.

A remark on this clone: A read error is possible here, since a much larger clone lies one base away. Other DNA sequences in this specimen translate into the identical CDR3. The chain combines TRBV7-9 with TRBJ2-7, with 9 bases aligning to TRBD1. Germline V CDR1 and CDR2: SEHNR, FQNEAQ (reference sequence). J gave up 1 base and V 5 bases, and 0 bases lay outside the gene matches. The length of the CDR3 is 13 residues. This CDR3 reads CASSGTGSYEQYF. The DNA for the CDR3 is TGTGCCAGCAGCGGGACAGGGTCCTACGAGCAGTACTTC.

V usage is TRBV27 and J usage is TRBJ2-1, with 8 bases identical to TRBD1. The ends lost 6 bases at V and 4 bases at J; junction bases unmatched: 8. The CDR3 contains 15 residues. Germline CDR1 is MNHEY and CDR2 is SMNVEV (reference sequence). The chain's CDR3 is CASRHPGQAYNEQFF. DNA of the CDR3: TGTGCCAGCAGACATCCGGGACAGGCATACAATGAGCAGTTCTTC.

Worth noting for this clone: Other DNA sequences in the sample encode the same CDR3. This chain joins TRBV7-6 and TRBJ2-1; 11 positions match TRBD2. The ends lost 6 bases at V and 4 bases at J; junction bases unmatched: 5. The CDR3 is 15 residues long. CDR1 is SGHVS, CDR2 FNYEAQ, per germline. The CDR3 sequence: CASSSGTSGYNEQFF. The CDR3 DNA is TGTGCCAGCAGTTCCGGGACTAGCGGTTACAATGAGCAGTTCTTC.

The CDR3 region is CASTLTAGGNEKLFF. CDR3 in DNA: TGTGCCAGCACCTTAACGGCAGGGGGTAATGAAAAACTGTTTTTT. This sequence joins TRBV27 and TRBJ1-4, with 7 bases matching TRBD1. V lost 7 bases and J lost 4; bases outside the gene matches: 9. This CDR3 contains 15 residues. CDR1 is MNHEY and CDR2 is SMNVEV in the germline V gene (reference sequence).

The chain uses TRBV4-1 and TRBJ2-7; D gene ambiguous. The CDR3 spans 15 residues. Germline V gives CDR1 MGHRA, CDR2 YSYEKL. Trimming shortened V by 0 bases and J by 5 bases, and 14 bases separated the two germline ends. The CDR3 bases are TGCGCCAGCAGCCAAGATGGGAAGGGAACCGACGAGCAGTACTTC. It specifies CASSQDGKGTDEQYF.

The V call is TRBV4-2, the J call TRBJ2-7; no clear D gene. Looked up from germline, CDR1 is LGHNA and CDR2 is YNFKEQ. V gave up 0 bases and J gave up 3 bases, with 9 bases separating them. The CDR3 spans 14 residues. The CDR3 region is CASSQEKGIYEQYF. CDR3 bases: TGTGCCAGCAGCCAAGAAAAAGGGATCTACGAGCAGTACTTC.

The chain recombines TRBV27 with TRBJ2-3; TRBD2 agrees at 15 bases. The CDR3 is made up of 17 amino acids. Germline V gives CDR1 MNHEY, CDR2 SMNVEV (reference sequence). Losses at the gene ends were 5 bases for V and 5 bases for J; bases not matched to a gene: 8. CDR3 sequence: CASSLGTSGGYGDTQYF. As DNA, the CDR3 is TGTGCCAGCAGTCTCGGGACTAGCGGGGGGTACGGAGATACGCAGTATTTT.

The rearrangement joins TRBV27 to TRBJ2-3; 8 bases align to TRBD2. The V gene end was trimmed by 3 bases and the J gene end by 4 bases; junction bases not matched to a gene: 12. Per germline, CDR1 MNHEY and CDR2 SMNVEV (reference sequence). CDR3 length equals 17 residues. The CDR3 spells CASSFLPPAGAPDTQYF. DNA for the CDR3: TGTGCCAGCAGTTTTCTCCCCCCAGCGGGGGCCCCAGATACGCAGTATTTT.

The gene calls are TRBV7-9 and TRBJ2-7, with 11 bases that match TRBD1. The CDR3 is 16 amino acids. Germline trimming cut 2 bases from V and 2 bases from J; bases unmatched to any gene: 5. CDR1 and CDR2 (germline): SEHNR, FQNEAQ (reference sequence). CDR3 nucleotide sequence: TGTGCCAGCAGCTTACTATCGGGACAGGGGGCCTACGAGCAGTACTTC. Amino acids: CASSLLSGQGAYEQYF.

V and J are TRBV2 and TRBJ2-2; D unclear. V shed 0 bases and J shed 5 bases, with 13 bases lying between them. Germline V gene lookup returns CDR1 SNHLY and CDR2 FYNNEI. This CDR3 spans 16 amino acids. The CDR3 protein is CASSEARVLGTGELFF. The CDR3 DNA reads TGTGCCAGCAGTGAAGCAAGGGTCCTAGGGACCGGGGAGCTGTTTTTT.

The gene calls are TRBV4-1 and TRBJ1-2; the D gene is possibly TRBD1 (5 bases). The CDR3 covers 17 residues. Germline V CDR1 and CDR2: MGHRA, YSYEKL. V dropped 4 bases and J dropped 6 bases, with 24 bases sitting between them. CDR3 amino acids: CASSPAGVGGELDGYTF. The CDR3 coding sequence is TGCGCCAGCAGCCCCGCGGGGGTTGGGGGAGAACTCGATGGCTACACCTTC.

The chain combines TRBV4-1 with TRBJ1-1, with a weak D call TRBD1 (5 bases). Deletions cut 0 bases from V and 1 base from J, with 15 bases between. The germline CDR1 and CDR2 sequences are MGHRA and YSYEKL. The CDR3 has 17 residues. The chain's CDR3 is CASSQDPGIDWNTEAFF. The DNA of the CDR3 is TGCGCCAGCAGCCAAGATCCAGGGATAGACTGGAACACTGAAGCTTTCTTT.

V is TRBV13 and J is TRBJ2-1, with 9 bases that match TRBD2. CDR3 length: 16 residues. The germline CDR1 and CDR2 sequences are PRHDT and FYEKMQ (reference sequence). V shed 5 bases and J 6 bases; nucleotides not matched to a gene: 11. The DNA of the CDR3 is TGTGCCAGCAGCATAAGGCCCGGGACTAGCTCCAATGAGCAGTTCTTC. Translation gives CASSIRPGTSSNEQFF.

The rearrangement links TRBV27 to TRBJ2-7; no clear D gene. V was cut by 3 bases and J by 4 bases, with 10 bases left in between. CDR1 and CDR2 (germline): MNHEY, SMNVEV (reference sequence). The CDR3 runs 13 residues. This CDR3 is CASSFPQPYEQYF. As DNA, the CDR3 is TGTGCCAGCAGTTTCCCGCAGCCTTACGAGCAGTACTTC.

This clone was recorded a few times. The chain uses TRBV7-6 and TRBJ1-2, with D maybe TRBD1 (6 bases). The CDR3 totals 13 residues. Trimming shortened V by 3 bases and J by 4 bases, and 9 bases separated the two germline ends. From germline, CDR1 is SGHVS and CDR2 FNYEAQ. CDR3 in DNA: TGTGCCAGCAGCTTCAGGGGCGGCTATGGCTACACCTTC. Its translation is CASSFRGGYGYTF.

The chain is built from TRBV5-4 and TRBJ2-7, with D unclear. V was clipped by 0 bases and J by 0 bases, with 7 bases between them. The CDR3 runs to 14 residues. In germline, CDR1 is SGHNT, CDR2 YYREEE (reference sequence). CDR3 sequence (DNA): TGTGCCAGCAGCTTGGAGACGCACTCCTACGAGCAGTACTTC. This codes for CASSLETHSYEQYF. Based on the CDR3 plus reference TRBV5-4 and TRBJ2-7, the full variable domain is ETGVTQSPTHLIKTRGQQVTLRCSSQSGHNTVSWYQQALGQGPQFIFQYYREEENGRGNFPPRFSGLQFPNYSSELNVNALELDDSALYLCASSLETHSYEQYFGPGTRLTVT.

The rearrangement joins TRBV10-2 to TRBJ2-5; 8 nucleotides align to TRBD1. J was trimmed by 4 bases and V by 3 bases; bases with no gene match: 4. Germline values: CDR1 WSHSY, CDR2 SAAADI. CDR3 length: 14 residues. The CDR3, as DNA: TGCGCCAGCAGTGATCCGGACAGGGTAGAGACCCAGTACTTC. Its protein product is CASSDPDRVETQYF.